Here is one T cell receptor (beta chain) with its context. What it binds is unknown. Reverse transcription of roughly 0.45 to 1 ug RNA used random hexamers. An immunoSEQ multiplex PCR amplified TCR beta CDR3 over 54 Vbeta and 13 Jbeta. Each CDR3 protein is one row after TCRdb ran MiXCR on the immunoSEQ multiplex PCR reads. There are roughly 200,000 distinct CDR3 sequences in the sample; about 95% occur only once, and approximately 0.075% lies in the top ten. The CDR3 contains 16 residues. This entry belongs to a study of CD8 T cells in Susac syndrome. Study-level points and caveats: It was acknowledged in the study that its TCR sequencing and HLA analysis involved a relatively small number of individuals.

This chain connects TRBV1 to TRBJ2-3; the table assigns TRBD2, which was not confirmed against the DNA. TRBV1 is tagged as a pseudogene. The receptor was derived from a human donor with multiple sclerosis. The sequenced sample was CD4+ T cells from PBMCs. The chain's CDR3 is CTSSQSCGGAADTQYF. In DNA, the CDR3 is TGCACCAGCAGCCAAAGTTGCGGGGGGGCAGCAGATACGCAGTATTTT.